This TCR beta chain derives from a study of blood T cell repertoires in COVID-19. Looking at the study overall: Acute and convalescent COVID-19 samples came from the United States, Italy and Spain. PBMCs, B-cell-depleted T cells, or T cells provided the cDNA or gDNA that made up the material.

This clone showed up just once. In germline, CDR1 is MNHEY, CDR2 SMNVEV (reference sequence). With V trimmed by 5 bases and J by 1 base, 7 bases remained unmatched. The CDR3 consists of 17 residues. In the authors' methods: From reference gene primer amplification, estimates of nucleated cell counts were derived. Generated by immunoSEQ multiplex PCR, the TCRdb table keeps only in-frame clones and is missing some. V and J calls and clone size are those listed in that table; D and trimming were worked out from the DNA. The sample has fewer than 150,000 clones; 80% to 90% are singletons. The chain is built from TRBV27 and TRBJ2-3, with 12 positions matching TRBD1. This receptor was taken from a man aged 40-49 years with acute or convalescent COVID-19. The sequenced sample consisted of peripheral blood. DNA for the CDR3: TGTGCCAGCAGTGGGACAGGGGGCGCCGAACGCACAGATACGCAGTATTTT. Translating gives CASSGTGGAERTDTQYF.